These 13 T cell receptor beta chains were all obtained from the same sample, sequenced in a study of metastatic and nonmetastatic thyroid tumors. Through MiXCR, TCRdb re-clonotyped the PCR reads. The data hold roughly 20,000 clones, with 27% observed a single time. Not a single patient had been given any form of treatment at any point before undergoing thyroid surgery. Sequencing was performed on blood. Receptor source: a female donor with papillary thyroid cancer or a benign thyroid nodule (not recorded which). Some clones in this sample may be carry-over from other donors' samples.

This clone was seen only a few times. The chain's CDR3 is CASSLYRPGGPNTGELFF. The CDR3 DNA is TGTGCCAGCAGTTTATATCGGCCGGGAGGGCCGAACACCGGGGAGCTGTTTTTT. The chain combines TRBV12-3 or TRBV12-4 with TRBJ2-2; 8 bases are a match to TRBD2. The CDR3 consists of 18 residues. V lost 2 bases to trimming and J lost 0 bases; unmatched junction nucleotides: 8.

A remark on this clone: The junction departs from germline at one end; a sequencing error may be responsible. V usage is TRBV6-4 and J usage is TRBJ2-3; the D is unclear. Looked up from germline, CDR1 is MRHNA and CDR2 is SNTAGT. The CDR3 covers 14 residues. The CDR3 DNA reads as TGTGCCAGCAGTGAGGTGGGCGCCACATATACGCAGTATTTT. Amino acid sequence: CASSEVGATYTQYF.

The V and J genes are TRBV6-4 and TRBJ1-1, with TRBD1 identical over 11 bases. Losses at the gene ends were 5 bases for V and 4 bases for J; bases not matched to a gene: 3. Germline V gives CDR1 MRHNA, CDR2 SNTAGT. This CDR3 has 14 amino acids. The DNA of the CDR3 is TGTGCCAGCAGTCCGGGACAGGGGGTCACTGAAGCTTTCTTT. It specifies CASSPGQGVTEAFF.

At least ten counts were recorded for this clone. Compared with germline, one end of the junction differs, possibly owing to a read error. Within the sample, other DNA sequences also encode this same CDR3. The chain combines TRBV6-2 or TRBV6-3 with TRBJ2-7; TRBD2 matches 8 bases. The CDR3 length is 13 residues. In germline, CDR1 is MNHEY, CDR2 SVGEGT. The CDR3: CTSSQREFPEQYF. The CDR3 DNA reads TGTACCAGCAGTCAGCGGGAGTTCCCGGAGCAGTACTTC.

This clone ranks as medium-sized. The genes are TRBV6-2 or TRBV6-3 and TRBJ2-3; TRBD2 matches at 7 bases. Germline CDR1 MNHEY, CDR2 SVGEGT. CDR3 size: 13 residues. The ends lost 6 bases at V and 4 bases at J; junction bases unmatched: 4. CDR3 bases: TGTGCCAGCAGGTTAGCGGGCGCAGATACGCAGTATTTT. This translates into CASRLAGADTQYF.

This clone was counted a few times. The CDR3 coding sequence is TGCGCCAGGAGACAGGGGATCTGGGCCGGGGAGCTGTTTTTT. Residues: CARRQGIWAGELFF. The chain combines TRBV5-1 with TRBJ2-2, with 8 bases lining up with TRBD1. V was clipped by 8 bases and J by 6 bases; unmatched bases: 9. This CDR3 region has 14 residues. Germline V CDR1 and CDR2: SGHRS, YFSETQ.

The CDR3 reads CASSYRYSNQPQHF. In nucleotides, the CDR3 is TGTGCCAGCAGTTACCGGTATAGCAATCAGCCCCAGCATTTT. The rearrangement uses TRBV6-6 and TRBJ1-5; no definite D call. The germline V gene has CDR1 MNHNY and CDR2 SVGAGI (reference sequence). Trimming left V 2 bases short and J 0 bases short, with 5 bases between. This CDR3 spans 14 amino acids.

In its sample, this clone is medium-sized. The chain employs TRBV6-6 and TRBJ2-1; D uncertain. The V end was cut by 0 bases, the J end by 3 bases, with 6 bases between. This CDR3 spans 14 amino acids. CDR1 is MNHNY and CDR2 is SVGAGI in the germline V gene (reference sequence). The CDR3 nucleotides are TGTGCCAGCAGTTACTCGATTGACTACAATGAGCAGTTCTTC. Its protein is CASSYSIDYNEQFF.

This clone has only one observation. The CDR3 spells CASSLLIIPGTEAFF. The CDR3 DNA is TGTGCCAGCAGCTTATTAATAATCCCGGGAACTGAAGCTTTCTTT. The chain links TRBV7-8 to TRBJ1-1; D remains unclear. Trimming pared 2 bases from V and 5 bases from J, leaving 15 bases between. CDR3 length equals 15 residues. Germline V lookup: CDR1 SGHVS, CDR2 FQNEAQ.

The chain joins TRBV29-1 to TRBJ2-1; TRBD1 aligns across 9 bases. The V gene's germline CDR1 is SQVTM and CDR2 ANQGSEA. The CDR3 runs to 13 residues. The CDR3 coding sequence is TGCAGTGACATTTCGGGACAGGGCTATGAGCAGTTCTTC. Amino acids: CSDISGQGYEQFF.

This clone was seen at least ten times. This rearrangement joins TRBV11-1 to TRBJ1-1; 7 bases align to TRBD1. The CDR3 sequence is 17 residues long. Germline V lookup: CDR1 SGHAT, CDR2 FQDESV (reference sequence). Unmatched junction bases numbered 11, after V lost 1 base and J lost 3 bases. CDR3 region: CASSLEQGGFGDTEAFF. The CDR3 nucleotides read TGTGCCAGCAGCTTAGAGCAGGGGGGGTTCGGCGACACTGAAGCTTTCTTT.

This clone was seen a few times. This chain uses TRBV27 with TRBJ2-5, with D perhaps matching TRBD2 (6 bases). V lost 7 bases to trimming and J lost 3 bases, with 12 bases between them. The germline V gene has CDR1 MNHEY and CDR2 SMNVEV (reference sequence). The CDR3 is 13 amino acids. The CDR3 here is CASKTSGEETQYF. CDR3 nucleotides: TGTGCCAGCAAAACTTCGGGAGAAGAGACCCAGTACTTC.

The J gene is TRBJ2-5, the V gene TRBV24-1; 12 nucleotides line up with TRBD2. The trim removed 3 bases at V and 5 bases at J, leaving 6 bases unmatched. This CDR3 region has 16 residues. From germline, CDR1 is KGHDR and CDR2 SFDVKD. The CDR3 spells CATSDPTTSGRETQYF. Here the CDR3 DNA reads TGTGCCACCAGTGATCCGACTACTAGCGGGAGGGAGACCCAGTACTTC.